Given below is one T cell receptor beta chain in context. V lost 1 base to trimming and J lost 3 bases, with 11 bases between them. This CDR3 is 15 amino acids long. Germline assignment: CDR1 SGHNT and CDR2 YYREEE (reference sequence). This entry comes from a study of cytomegalovirus exposure and HLA in healthy donors. PCR used 60 Vbeta primers and 13 Jbeta primers. Here immunoSEQ multiplex PCR was the method, and the copy in TCRdb shows in-frame clones only, minus some. This sample has 150,000 to 200,000 clones, with around 83% found just once. This TCR derives from a man aged 50 to 60 in good health and CMV-seronegative. The specimen was PBMCs. This chain links TRBV5-4 with TRBJ2-1, with D perhaps matching TRBD2 (6 bases). CDR3 residues: CASSLLAGSYNEQFF. The CDR3 DNA sequence: TGTGCCAGCAGCTTGCTAGCCGGGAGCTACAATGAGCAGTTCTTC.